This T cell receptor (beta chain) derives from a study of radiation and T cells in renal cell carcinoma. Study-wide background: Nephrectomy followed 15 Gy stereotactic body radiation by 4 weeks.

The germline V and J ends were trimmed by 4 bases and 1 base, with 10 bases remaining between them. The CDR3 runs 14 residues. Germline CDR1 reads SGHAT; CDR2 reads FQNNGV. Described time point: blood 2 weeks post-SBRT. Described treatment: 15 Gy SBRT to primary tumor, nephrectomy 4 weeks later. The tumor was a clear cell renal cell carcinoma. The assay was immunoSEQ multiplex PCR, and TCRdb's table has in-frame clones only and misses some. The sample lists about 150,000 clones; roughly 89% were seen once. This receptor was identified in a woman aged 45-65 years with renal cell carcinoma. This chain connects TRBV11-2 to TRBJ1-1; D is unclear. The sequenced sample was blood, obtained from a patient whose treatment included radiotherapy and nephrectomy. The DNA for the CDR3 is TGTGCCAGCAGCTCTCGGACGGGGAACACTGAAGCTTTCTTT. Its protein product is CASSSRTGNTEAFF.